Presented here are 7 T cell receptor beta chains from one specimen sequenced in a study of graft-versus-host responses after intestinal transplantation. Assay used: immunoSEQ multiplex PCR; TCRdb lists only in-frame clones, some missing. The table records under 95,000 clones, 88% of them present only once. Their antigen targets remain unknown. The sequences come from unstimulated CD4+ T cells sorted from spleen or lymph node cells, collected before transplant. These receptors originate from a human donor who was the organ donor for an intestinal transplant.

The rearrangement uses TRBV5-5 and TRBJ2-7, with D maybe TRBD2 (5 bases). Germline V gene data show CDR1 as SGHKS and CDR2 as YYEKEE (reference sequence). V gave up 2 bases and J gave up 2 bases, with 14 bases separating them. The CDR3 contains 15 residues. The CDR3 sequence is CASSFPGIFPYEQYF. The CDR3 nucleotides read TGTGCCAGCAGCTTCCCGGGAATCTTCCCCTACGAGCAGTACTTC.

The rearrangement joins TRBV5-1 to TRBJ2-2; D is possibly TRBD2 (6 bases). Trimming left V 5 bases short and J 8 bases short, with 19 bases between. The germline gives CDR1 SGHRS, CDR2 YFSETQ. CDR3 size: 15 residues. The CDR3 loop reads CASSYQAGHRGELFF. The CDR3 DNA reads TGCGCCAGCAGTTATCAAGCGGGCCATCGGGGGGAGCTGTTTTTT.

The chain's CDR3 is CASSVVGGPQETQYF. CDR3 in DNA: TGTGCCAGCAGCGTAGTTGGGGGCCCTCAAGAGACCCAGTACTTC. The chain carries TRBV9 and TRBJ2-5, with a weak D call TRBD1 (6 bases). V dropped 0 bases and J dropped 2 bases, with 11 bases sitting between them. Germline V gene lookup returns CDR1 SGDLS and CDR2 YYNGEE. The CDR3 extends over 15 amino acids.

The gene calls are TRBV7-6 and TRBJ1-2; a possible D gene is TRBD1 (5 bases). Germline lookup yields CDR1 SGHVS and CDR2 FNYEAQ. This CDR3 has 13 amino acids. Trimming removed 3 bases from V and 4 bases from J, with 9 bases in between. The CDR3 loop reads CASSLGQGYGYTF. CDR3 DNA sequence: TGTGCCAGCAGCTTGGGTCAGGGCTATGGCTACACCTTC. The full variable domain, its missing parts supplied by reference TRBV7-6 and TRBJ1-2, is GAGVSQSPRYKVTKRGQDVALRCDPISGHVSLYWYRQALGQGPEFLTYFNYEAQQDKSGLPNDRFSAERPEGSISTLTIQRTEQRDSAMYRCASSLGQGYGYTFGSGTRLTVV.

The CDR3 nucleotides read TGTGCCAGCAGTGCGGTGAACAGCAATCAGCCCCAGCATTTT. This encodes CASSAVNSNQPQHF. The chain couples TRBV2 to TRBJ1-5; no reliable D call. CDR1 is SNHLY and CDR2 is FYNNEI in the germline V gene. Trimming took off 4 bases at V and 1 base at J, with 8 bases between the two ends. This CDR3 is 14 amino acids long.

The V and J genes are TRBV7-9 and TRBJ1-6, with TRBD1 as a possible D gene (6 bases). Germline V gives CDR1 SEHNR, CDR2 FQNEAQ (reference sequence). The CDR3 contains 13 residues. Trimming removed 5 bases at V and 13 bases at J, with 15 bases between. The CDR3 sequence is CASSLNREVPLHF. CDR3 nucleotides: TGTGCCAGCAGCCTAAACAGGGAAGTGCCCCTCCACTTT.

J is TRBJ1-3 and V is TRBV7-9; D is possibly TRBD1 (6 bases). The V gene lost 6 bases and the J gene lost 0 bases, with 15 bases spanning the gap. Germline CDR1 and CDR2: SEHNR and FQNEAQ (reference sequence). The CDR3 totals 16 residues. CDR3 protein: CASSWTALVSGNTIYF. CDR3 in DNA: TGTGCCAGCAGTTGGACAGCCCTCGTCTCTGGAAACACCATATATTTT.